This TCR beta chain was found in a study of siplizumab effects on memory and regulatory T cells. Sequenced by immunoSEQ multiplex PCR; TCRdb stores in-frame clones only, minus some. The repertoire holds approximately 100,000 clones, with 80% to 95% as singletons. CDR1 and CDR2 (germline): SGHNT, YYREEE (reference sequence). There are 12 residues in the CDR3. V was shortened by 0 bases and J by 4 bases, with 5 bases between the two germline ends. The chain joins TRBV5-4 to TRBJ2-7, with D unclear. The sequencing sample was made of CD4+ T cells sorted from blood. The TCR originated in a human donor in good health. Some clones in this sample may be carry-over from other donors' samples. The CDR3 nucleotides are TGTGCCAGCAGCTTGGTCGGGTACGAGCAGTACTTC. The encoded protein is CASSLVGYEQYF.